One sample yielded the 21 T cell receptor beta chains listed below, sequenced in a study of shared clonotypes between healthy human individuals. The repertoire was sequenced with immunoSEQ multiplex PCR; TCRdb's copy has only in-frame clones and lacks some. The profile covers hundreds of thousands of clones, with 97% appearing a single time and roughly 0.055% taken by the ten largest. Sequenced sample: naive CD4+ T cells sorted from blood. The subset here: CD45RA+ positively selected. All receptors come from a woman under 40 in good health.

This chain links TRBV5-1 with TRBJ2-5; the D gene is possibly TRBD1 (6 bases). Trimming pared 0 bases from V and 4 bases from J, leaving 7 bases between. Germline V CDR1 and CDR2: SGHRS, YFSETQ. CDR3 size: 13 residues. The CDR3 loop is CASSLARGETQYF. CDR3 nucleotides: TGCGCCAGCAGCTTGGCCAGGGGAGAGACCCAGTACTTC.

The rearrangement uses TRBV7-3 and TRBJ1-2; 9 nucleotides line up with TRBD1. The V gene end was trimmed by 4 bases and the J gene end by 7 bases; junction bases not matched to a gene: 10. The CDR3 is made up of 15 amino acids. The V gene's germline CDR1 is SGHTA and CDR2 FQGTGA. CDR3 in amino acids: CASSSPGQGQGGYTF. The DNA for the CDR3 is TGTGCCAGCAGCTCACCGGGACAGGGACAGGGTGGCTACACCTTC.

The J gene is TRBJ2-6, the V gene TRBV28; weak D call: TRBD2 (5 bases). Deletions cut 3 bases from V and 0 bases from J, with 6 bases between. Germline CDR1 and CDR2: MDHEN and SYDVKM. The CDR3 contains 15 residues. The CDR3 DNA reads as TGTGCCAGCAGTTTTGGGAGCTCTGGGGCCAACGTCCTGACTTTC. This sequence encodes CASSFGSSGANVLTF.

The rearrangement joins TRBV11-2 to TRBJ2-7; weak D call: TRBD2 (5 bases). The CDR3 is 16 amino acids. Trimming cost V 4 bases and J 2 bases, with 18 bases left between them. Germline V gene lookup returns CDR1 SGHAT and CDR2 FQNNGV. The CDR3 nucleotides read TGTGCCAGCAGCTCCCCTCCGGGCCCGGGAACCTACGAGCAGTACTTC. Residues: CASSSPPGPGTYEQYF.

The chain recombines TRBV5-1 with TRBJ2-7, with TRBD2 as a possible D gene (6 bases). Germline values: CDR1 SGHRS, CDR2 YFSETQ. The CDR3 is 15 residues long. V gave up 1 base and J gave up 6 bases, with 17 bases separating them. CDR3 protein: CASSLMFGSGAEQYF. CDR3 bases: TGCGCCAGCAGCTTGATGTTCGGGTCGGGAGCCGAGCAGTACTTC.

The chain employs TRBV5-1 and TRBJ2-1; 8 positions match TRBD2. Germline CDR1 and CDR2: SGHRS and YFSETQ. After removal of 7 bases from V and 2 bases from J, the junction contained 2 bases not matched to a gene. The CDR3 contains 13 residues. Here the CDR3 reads CASRGLAYNEQFF. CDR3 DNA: TGCGCCAGCCGGGGACTAGCCTACAATGAGCAGTTCTTC.

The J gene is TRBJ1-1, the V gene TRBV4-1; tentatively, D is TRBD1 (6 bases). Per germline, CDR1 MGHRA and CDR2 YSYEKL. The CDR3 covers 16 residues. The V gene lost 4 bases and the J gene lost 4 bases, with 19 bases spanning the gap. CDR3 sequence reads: CASSRVVLVQGTEAFF. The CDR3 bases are TGCGCCAGCAGCCGCGTCGTTCTCGTACAGGGCACTGAAGCTTTCTTT.

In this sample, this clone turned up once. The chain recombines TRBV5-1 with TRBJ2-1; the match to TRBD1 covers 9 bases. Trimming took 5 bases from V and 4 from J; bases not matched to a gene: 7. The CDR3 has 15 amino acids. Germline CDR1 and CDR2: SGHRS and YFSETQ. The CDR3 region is CASSRDRAEYNEQFF. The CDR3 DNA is TGCGCCAGCAGTCGGGACAGGGCAGAATACAATGAGCAGTTCTTC.

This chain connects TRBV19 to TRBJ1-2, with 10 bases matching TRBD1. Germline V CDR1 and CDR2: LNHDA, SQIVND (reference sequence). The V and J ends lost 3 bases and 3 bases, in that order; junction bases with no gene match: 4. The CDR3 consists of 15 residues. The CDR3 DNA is TGTGCCAGTAGTATTCTGACAGGGGGCGACTATGGCTACACCTTC. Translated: CASSILTGGDYGYTF.

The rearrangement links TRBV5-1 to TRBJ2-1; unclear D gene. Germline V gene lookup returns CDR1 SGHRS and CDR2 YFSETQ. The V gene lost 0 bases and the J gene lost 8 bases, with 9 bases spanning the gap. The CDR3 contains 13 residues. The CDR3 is CASSLAGPYEQFF. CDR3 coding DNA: TGCGCCAGCAGCTTGGCCGGGCCTTATGAGCAGTTCTTC.

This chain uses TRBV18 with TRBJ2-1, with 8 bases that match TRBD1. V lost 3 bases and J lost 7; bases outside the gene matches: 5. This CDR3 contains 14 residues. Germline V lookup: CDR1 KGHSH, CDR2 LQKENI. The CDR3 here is CASSPRQGLNEQFF. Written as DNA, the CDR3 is TGTGCCAGCTCACCCCGACAGGGGCTGAATGAGCAGTTCTTC.

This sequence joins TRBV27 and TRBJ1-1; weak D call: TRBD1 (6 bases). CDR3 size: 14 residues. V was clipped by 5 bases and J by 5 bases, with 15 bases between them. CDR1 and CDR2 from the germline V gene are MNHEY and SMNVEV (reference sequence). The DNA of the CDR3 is TGTGCCAGCAGTACCCTACAGGGAGGGACTGAAGCTTTCTTT. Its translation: CASSTLQGGTEAFF.

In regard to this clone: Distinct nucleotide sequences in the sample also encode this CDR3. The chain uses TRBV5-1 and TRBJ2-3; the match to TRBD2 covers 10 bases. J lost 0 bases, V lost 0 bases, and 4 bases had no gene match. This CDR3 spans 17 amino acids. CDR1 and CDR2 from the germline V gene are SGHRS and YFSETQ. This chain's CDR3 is CASSLGLAGVSTDTQYF. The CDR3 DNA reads TGCGCCAGCAGCTTGGGGCTAGCGGGAGTAAGCACAGATACGCAGTATTTT.

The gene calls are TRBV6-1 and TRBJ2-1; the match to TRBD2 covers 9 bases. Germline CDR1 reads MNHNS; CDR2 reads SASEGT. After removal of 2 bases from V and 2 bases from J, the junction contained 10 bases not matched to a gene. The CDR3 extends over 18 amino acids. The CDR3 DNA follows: TGTGCCAGCAGTGAACTGGCGGGAGGGCTCCCCACCTACAATGAGCAGTTCTTC. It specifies CASSELAGGLPTYNEQFF.

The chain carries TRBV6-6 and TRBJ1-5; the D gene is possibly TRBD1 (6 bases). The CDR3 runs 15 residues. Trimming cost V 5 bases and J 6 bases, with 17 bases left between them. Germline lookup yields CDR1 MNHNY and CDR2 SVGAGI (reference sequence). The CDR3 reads CASSPITGAFQPQHF. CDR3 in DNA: TGTGCCAGCAGTCCCATTACGGGGGCCTTTCAGCCCCAGCATTTT.

The CDR3 DNA is TGTGCCAGCAGCGAGCGGGGGCCTCGGGAGACCCAGTACTTC. Its translation is CASSERGPRETQYF. The chain uses TRBV27 and TRBJ2-5, with 8 bases identical to TRBD2. V gave up 6 bases and J gave up 5 bases; unmatched junction bases: 8. Germline V lookup: CDR1 MNHEY, CDR2 SMNVEV (reference sequence). The CDR3 has 14 residues.

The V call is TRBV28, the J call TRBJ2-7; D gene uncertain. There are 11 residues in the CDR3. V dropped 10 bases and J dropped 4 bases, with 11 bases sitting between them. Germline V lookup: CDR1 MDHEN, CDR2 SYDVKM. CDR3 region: CATSLQYEQYF. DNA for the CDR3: TGTGCCACCTCCCTTCAGTACGAGCAGTACTTC.

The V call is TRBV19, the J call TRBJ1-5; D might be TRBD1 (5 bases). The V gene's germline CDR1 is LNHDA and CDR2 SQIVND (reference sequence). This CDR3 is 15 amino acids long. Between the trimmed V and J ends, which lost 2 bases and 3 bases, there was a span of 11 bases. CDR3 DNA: TGTGCCAGTAGTATAACCGGACAAACCAATCAGCCCCAGCATTTT. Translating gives CASSITGQTNQPQHF.

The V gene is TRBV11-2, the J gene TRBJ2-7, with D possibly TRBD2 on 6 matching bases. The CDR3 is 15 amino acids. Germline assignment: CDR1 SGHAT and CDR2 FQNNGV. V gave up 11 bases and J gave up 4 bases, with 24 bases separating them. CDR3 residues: CAGSTSAEGTYEQYF. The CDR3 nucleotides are TGTGCCGGATCGACCTCGGCGGAGGGTACGTACGAGCAGTACTTC.

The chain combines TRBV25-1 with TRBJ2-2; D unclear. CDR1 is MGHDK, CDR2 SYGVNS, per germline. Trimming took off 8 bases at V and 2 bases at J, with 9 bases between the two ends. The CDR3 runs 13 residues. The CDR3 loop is CASENENTGELFF. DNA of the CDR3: TGTGCCAGCGAAAACGAAAACACCGGGGAGCTGTTTTTT.

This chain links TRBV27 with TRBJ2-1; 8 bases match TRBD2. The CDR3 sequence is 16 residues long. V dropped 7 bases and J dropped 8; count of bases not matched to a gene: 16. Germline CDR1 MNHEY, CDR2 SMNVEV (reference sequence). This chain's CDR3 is CASTLRPAGVVYEQFF. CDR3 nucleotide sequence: TGTGCCAGCACCTTAAGGCCAGCGGGAGTGGTCTATGAGCAGTTCTTC.